This entry lists 3 T cell receptor beta chains sequenced from one sample in a study of spatial heterogeneity in lung cancer. General study points: Higher tumor mutation counts went along with higher counts of expanded intratumoral alpha and beta TCRs.

TCRdb called the 5' RACE reads again in MiXCR, with one record for every CDR3 protein. The data contain under 20,000 distinct CDR3 sequences, roughly 5.7% of them singletons. Time point: sample taken at primary tumor resection. These receptors' targets are unknown. Specimen: lung tumor tissue, collected at surgery. The receptors derive from a male donor with early-stage non-small cell lung cancer.

This clonotype was observed many times. The V call is TRBV3-1, the J call TRBJ1-4; D is perhaps TRBD1 (5 bases). The V and J ends lost 1 base and 12 bases respectively, with 15 bases between them. The CDR3 is 14 residues long. Germline CDR1 reads LGHDT; CDR2 reads YNNKEL (reference sequence). As DNA, the CDR3 is TGTGCCAGCAGCCAAGGAGGGGCCCCGCTGGAACTGTTTTTT. This sequence encodes CASSQGGAPLELFF.

This clonotype was counted a few times. J is TRBJ2-7 and V is TRBV5-1; no definite D call. V was clipped by 3 bases and J by 9 bases, with 16 bases between them. The CDR3 covers 13 residues. Germline CDR1 SGHRS, CDR2 YFSETQ. The CDR3 loop is CASSSTGPNGQYF. The CDR3 bases are TGCGCCAGCAGCTCGACGGGCCCCAACGGGCAGTACTTC.

This clonotype was detected many times. CDR3 amino acids: CASSFTDSYEQYF. The CDR3 DNA reads as TGTGCCAGCAGCTTTACAGACTCCTACGAGCAGTACTTC. The rearrangement links TRBV7-9 to TRBJ2-7, with no clear D. This CDR3 contains 13 residues. Trimming cost V 3 bases and J 0 bases, with 6 bases left between them. Germline CDR1 is SEHNR and CDR2 is FQNEAQ (reference sequence).